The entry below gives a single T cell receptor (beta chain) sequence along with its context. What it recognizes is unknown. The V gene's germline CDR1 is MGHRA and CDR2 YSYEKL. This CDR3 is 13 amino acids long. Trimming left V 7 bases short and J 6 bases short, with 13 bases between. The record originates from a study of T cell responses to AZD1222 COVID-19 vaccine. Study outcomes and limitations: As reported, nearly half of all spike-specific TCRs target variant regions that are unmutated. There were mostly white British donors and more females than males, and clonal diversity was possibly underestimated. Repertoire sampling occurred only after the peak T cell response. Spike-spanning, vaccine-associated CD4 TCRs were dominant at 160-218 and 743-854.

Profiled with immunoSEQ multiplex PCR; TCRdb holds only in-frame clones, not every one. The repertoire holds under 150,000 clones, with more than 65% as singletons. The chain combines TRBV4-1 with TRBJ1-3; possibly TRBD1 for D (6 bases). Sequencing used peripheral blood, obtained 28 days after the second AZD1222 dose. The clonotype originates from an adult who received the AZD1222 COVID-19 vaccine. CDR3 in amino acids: CASTTTGLNTIYF. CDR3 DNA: TGCGCCAGCACCACAACAGGGTTAAACACCATATATTTT.